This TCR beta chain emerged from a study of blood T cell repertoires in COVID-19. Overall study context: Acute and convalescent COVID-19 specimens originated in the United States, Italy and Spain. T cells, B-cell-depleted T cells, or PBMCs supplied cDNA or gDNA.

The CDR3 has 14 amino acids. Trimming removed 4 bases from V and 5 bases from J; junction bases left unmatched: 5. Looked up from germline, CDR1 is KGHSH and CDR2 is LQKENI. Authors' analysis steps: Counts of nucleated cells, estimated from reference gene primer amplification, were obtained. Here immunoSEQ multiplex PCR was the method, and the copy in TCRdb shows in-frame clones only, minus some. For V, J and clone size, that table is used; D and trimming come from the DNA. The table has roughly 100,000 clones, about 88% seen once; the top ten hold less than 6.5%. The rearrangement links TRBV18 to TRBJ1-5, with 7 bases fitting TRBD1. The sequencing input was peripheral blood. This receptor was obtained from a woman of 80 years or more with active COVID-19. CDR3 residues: CASSRQGQYQPQHF. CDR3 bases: TGTGCCAGCTCACGACAGGGTCAGTATCAGCCCCAGCATTTT.